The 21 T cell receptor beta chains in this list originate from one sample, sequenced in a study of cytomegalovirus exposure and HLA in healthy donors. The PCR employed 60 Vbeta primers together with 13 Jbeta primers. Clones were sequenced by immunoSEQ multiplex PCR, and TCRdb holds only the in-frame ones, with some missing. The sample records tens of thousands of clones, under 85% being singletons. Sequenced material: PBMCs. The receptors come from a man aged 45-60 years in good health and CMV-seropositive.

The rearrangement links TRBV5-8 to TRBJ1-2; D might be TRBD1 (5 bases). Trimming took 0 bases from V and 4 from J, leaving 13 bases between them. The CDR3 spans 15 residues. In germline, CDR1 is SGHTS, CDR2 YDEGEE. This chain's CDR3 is CASSLDRGGLYGYTF. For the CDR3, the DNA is TGTGCCAGCAGCTTGGATAGGGGAGGACTCTATGGCTACACCTTC.

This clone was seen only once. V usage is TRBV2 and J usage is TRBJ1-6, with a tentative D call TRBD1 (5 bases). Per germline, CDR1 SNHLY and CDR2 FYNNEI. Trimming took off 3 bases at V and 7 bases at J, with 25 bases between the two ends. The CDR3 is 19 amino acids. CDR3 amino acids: CASSDPGTFGAVKNSPLHF. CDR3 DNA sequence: TGTGCCAGCAGTGATCCTGGGACTTTTGGGGCCGTAAAAAATTCACCCCTCCACTTT.

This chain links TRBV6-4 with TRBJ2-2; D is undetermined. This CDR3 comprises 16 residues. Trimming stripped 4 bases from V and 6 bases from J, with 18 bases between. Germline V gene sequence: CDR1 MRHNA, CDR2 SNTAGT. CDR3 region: CASSVLPGGWAGELFF. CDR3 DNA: TGTGCCAGCAGTGTGCTCCCTGGCGGCTGGGCCGGGGAGCTGTTTTTT.

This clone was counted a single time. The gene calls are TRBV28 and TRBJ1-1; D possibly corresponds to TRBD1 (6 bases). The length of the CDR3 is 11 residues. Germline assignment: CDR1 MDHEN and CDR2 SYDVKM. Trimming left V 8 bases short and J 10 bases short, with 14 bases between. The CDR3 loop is CASSTGWSAFF. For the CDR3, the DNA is TGTGCCAGCTCCACAGGGTGGTCAGCTTTCTTT.

The CDR3 sequence is CASSLDPGGGPRGEKLFF. The DNA for the CDR3 is TGTGCCAGCAGCTTAGACCCTGGGGGGGGTCCGAGGGGTGAAAAACTGTTTTTT. V is TRBV7-6 and J is TRBJ1-4; the D gene is possibly TRBD1 (5 bases). This CDR3 contains 18 residues. The V and J ends lost 1 base and 7 bases respectively, with 22 bases between them. Germline CDR1 and CDR2: SGHVS and FNYEAQ.

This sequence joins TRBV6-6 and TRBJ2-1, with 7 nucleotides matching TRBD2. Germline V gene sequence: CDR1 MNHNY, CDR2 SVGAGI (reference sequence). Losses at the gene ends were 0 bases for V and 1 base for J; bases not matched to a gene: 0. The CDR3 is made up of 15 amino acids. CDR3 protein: CASSYSGGSYNEQFF. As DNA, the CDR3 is TGTGCCAGCAGTTACTCGGGGGGGTCCTACAATGAGCAGTTCTTC.

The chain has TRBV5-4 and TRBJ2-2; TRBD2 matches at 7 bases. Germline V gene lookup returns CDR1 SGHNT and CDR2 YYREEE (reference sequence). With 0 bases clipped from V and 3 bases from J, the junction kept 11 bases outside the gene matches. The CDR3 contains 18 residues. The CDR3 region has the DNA TGTGCCAGCAGCTTGGGGGGGAAAGCGGGGTCTCACACCGGGGAGCTGTTTTTT. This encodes CASSLGGKAGSHTGELFF.

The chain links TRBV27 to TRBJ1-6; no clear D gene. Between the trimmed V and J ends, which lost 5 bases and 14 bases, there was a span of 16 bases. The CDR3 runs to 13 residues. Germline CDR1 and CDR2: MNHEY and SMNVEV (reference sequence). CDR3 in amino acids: CASSLSGGLTLHF. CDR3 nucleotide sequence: TGTGCCAGCAGTCTCTCCGGCGGCCTCACCCTCCACTTT.

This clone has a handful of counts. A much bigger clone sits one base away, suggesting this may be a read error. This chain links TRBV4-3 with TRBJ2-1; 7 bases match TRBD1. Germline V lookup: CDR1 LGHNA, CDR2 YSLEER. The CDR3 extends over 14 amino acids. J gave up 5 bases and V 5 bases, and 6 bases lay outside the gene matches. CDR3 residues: CASSEGGSDNEQFF. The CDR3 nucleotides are TGCGCCAGCAGCGAAGGGGGCTCGGACAATGAGCAGTTCTTC.

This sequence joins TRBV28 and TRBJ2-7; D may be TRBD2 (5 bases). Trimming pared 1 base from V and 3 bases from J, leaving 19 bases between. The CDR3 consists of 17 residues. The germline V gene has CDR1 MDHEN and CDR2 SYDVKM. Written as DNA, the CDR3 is TGTGCCAGCAGTTTATTTATCGGGGAGCCCCTTCGCTACGAGCAGTACTTC. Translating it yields CASSLFIGEPLRYEQYF.

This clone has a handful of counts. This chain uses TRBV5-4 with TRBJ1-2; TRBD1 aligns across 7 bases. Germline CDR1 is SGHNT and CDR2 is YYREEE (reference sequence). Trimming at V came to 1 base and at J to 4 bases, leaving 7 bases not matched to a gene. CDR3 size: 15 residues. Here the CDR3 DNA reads TGTGCCAGCAGCTTGACAGGGGCCCAGCTCTATGGCTACACCTTC. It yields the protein CASSLTGAQLYGYTF. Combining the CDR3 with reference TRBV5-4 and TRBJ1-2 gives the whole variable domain ETGVTQSPTHLIKTRGQQVTLRCSSQSGHNTVSWYQQALGQGPQFIFQYYREEENGRGNFPPRFSGLQFPNYSSELNVNALELDDSALYLCASSLTGAQLYGYTFGSGTRLTVV.

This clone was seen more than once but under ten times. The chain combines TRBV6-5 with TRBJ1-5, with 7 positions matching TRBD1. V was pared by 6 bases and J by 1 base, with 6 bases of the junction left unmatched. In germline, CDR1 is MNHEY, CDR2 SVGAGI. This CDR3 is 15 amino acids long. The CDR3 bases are TGTGCCAGCAGAACAGGGGCCGCGAGCAATCAGCCCCAGCATTTT. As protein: CASRTGAASNQPQHF.

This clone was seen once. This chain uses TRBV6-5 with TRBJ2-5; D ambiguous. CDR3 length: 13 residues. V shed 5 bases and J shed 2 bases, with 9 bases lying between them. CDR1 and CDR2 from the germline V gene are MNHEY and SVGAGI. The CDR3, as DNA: TGTGCCAGCAGTCTGACTTATCAAGAGACCCAGTACTTC. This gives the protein CASSLTYQETQYF.

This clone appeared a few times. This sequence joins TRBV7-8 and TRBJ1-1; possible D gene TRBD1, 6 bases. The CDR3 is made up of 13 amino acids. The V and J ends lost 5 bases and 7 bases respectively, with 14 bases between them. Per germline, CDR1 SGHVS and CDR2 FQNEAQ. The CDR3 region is CASSQGGQSEAFF. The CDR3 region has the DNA TGTGCCAGCAGCCAAGGTGGACAGAGTGAAGCTTTCTTT. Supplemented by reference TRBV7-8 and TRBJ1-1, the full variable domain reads GAGVSQSPRYKVAKRGQDVALRCDPISGHVSLFWYQQALGQGPEFLTYFQNEAQLDKSGLPSDRFFAERPEGSVSTLKIQRTQQEDSAVYLCASSQGGQSEAFFGQGTRLTVV.

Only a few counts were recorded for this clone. CDR3 nucleotides: TGTGCCAGCAGCGAAGGGGGTGAGCAGTTCTTC. Translation: CASSEGGEQFF. The chain joins TRBV6-4 to TRBJ2-1, with a possible D match to TRBD1 (6 bases). The CDR3 is made up of 11 amino acids. Germline lookup yields CDR1 MRHNA and CDR2 SNTAGT. V was cut by 6 bases and J by 9 bases, with 9 bases left in between.

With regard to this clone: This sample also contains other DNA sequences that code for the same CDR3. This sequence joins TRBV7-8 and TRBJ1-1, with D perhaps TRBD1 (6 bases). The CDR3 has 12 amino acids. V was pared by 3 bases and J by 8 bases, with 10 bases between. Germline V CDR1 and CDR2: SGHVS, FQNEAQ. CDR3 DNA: TGTGCCAGCAGCTTCTCGACAGGAGAAGCTTTCTTT. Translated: CASSFSTGEAFF.

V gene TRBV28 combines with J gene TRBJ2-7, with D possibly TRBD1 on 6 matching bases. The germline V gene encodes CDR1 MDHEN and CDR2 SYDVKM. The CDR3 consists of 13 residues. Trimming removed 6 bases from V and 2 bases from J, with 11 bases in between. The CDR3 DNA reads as TGTGCCAGCAGCTCTGGACAGACCTACGAGCAGTACTTC. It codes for CASSSGQTYEQYF.

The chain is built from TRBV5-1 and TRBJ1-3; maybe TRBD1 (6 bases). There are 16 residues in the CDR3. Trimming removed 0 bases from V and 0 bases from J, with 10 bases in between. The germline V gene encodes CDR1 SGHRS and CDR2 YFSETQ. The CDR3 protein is CASSLAPTGSGNTIYF. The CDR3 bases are TGCGCCAGCAGCTTGGCCCCGACAGGCTCTGGAAACACCATATATTTT.

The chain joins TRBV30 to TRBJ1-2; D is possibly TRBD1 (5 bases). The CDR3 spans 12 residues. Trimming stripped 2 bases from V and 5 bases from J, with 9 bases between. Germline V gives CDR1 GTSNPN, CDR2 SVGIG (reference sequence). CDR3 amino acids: CAWSRGGYGYTF. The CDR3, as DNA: TGTGCCTGGAGTCGCGGGGGATATGGCTACACCTTC.

CDR3 sequence: CAWRPRTEAFF. DNA of the CDR3: TGTGCCTGGAGGCCGAGGACTGAAGCTTTCTTT. The chain links TRBV30 to TRBJ1-1; D uncertain. The CDR3 runs to 11 residues. CDR1 is GTSNPN, CDR2 SVGIG, per germline (reference sequence). With 3 bases removed from V and 5 bases from J, the gap between germline ends came to 7 bases.

Here the CDR3 reads CASSLDIMNTEAFF. The CDR3 DNA is TGTGCCAGCAGCCTCGACATAATGAACACTGAAGCTTTCTTT. The chain recombines TRBV6-6 with TRBJ1-1, with D hard to call. Germline CDR1 is MNHNY and CDR2 is SVGAGI (reference sequence). V lost 6 bases to trimming and J lost 0 bases, with 11 bases between them. The CDR3 contains 14 residues.